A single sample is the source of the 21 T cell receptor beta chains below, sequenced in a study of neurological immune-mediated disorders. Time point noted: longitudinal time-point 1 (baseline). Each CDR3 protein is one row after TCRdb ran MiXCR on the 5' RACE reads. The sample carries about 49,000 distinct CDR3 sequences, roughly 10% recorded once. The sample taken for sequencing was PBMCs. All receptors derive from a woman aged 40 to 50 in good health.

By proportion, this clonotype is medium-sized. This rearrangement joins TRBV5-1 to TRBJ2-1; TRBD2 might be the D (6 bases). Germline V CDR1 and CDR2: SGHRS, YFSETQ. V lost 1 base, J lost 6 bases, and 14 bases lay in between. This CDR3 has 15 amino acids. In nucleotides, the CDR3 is TGCGCCAGCAGCTTGCTGGGAGGCTCGGCCAATGAGCAGTTCTTC. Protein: CASSLLGGSANEQFF.

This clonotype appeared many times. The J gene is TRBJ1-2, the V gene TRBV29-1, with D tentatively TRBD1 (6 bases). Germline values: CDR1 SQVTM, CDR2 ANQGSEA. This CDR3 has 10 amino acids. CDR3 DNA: TGCAGTACGGGGGGCTCTGGCTACACCTTC. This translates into CSTGGSGYTF.

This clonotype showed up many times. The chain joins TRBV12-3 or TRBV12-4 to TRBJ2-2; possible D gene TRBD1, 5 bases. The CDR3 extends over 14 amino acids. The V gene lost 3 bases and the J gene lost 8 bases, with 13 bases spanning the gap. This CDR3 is CASSLDHRGGELFF. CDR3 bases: TGTGCCAGCAGTTTGGACCATAGGGGAGGGGAGCTGTTTTTT.

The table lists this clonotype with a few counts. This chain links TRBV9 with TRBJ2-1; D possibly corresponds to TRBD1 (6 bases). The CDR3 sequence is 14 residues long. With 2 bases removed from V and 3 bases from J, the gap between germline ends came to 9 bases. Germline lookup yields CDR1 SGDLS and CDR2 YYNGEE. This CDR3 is CASSVGTNYNEQFF. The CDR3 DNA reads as TGTGCCAGCAGCGTGGGGACAAACTACAATGAGCAGTTCTTC.

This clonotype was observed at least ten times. The CDR3 coding sequence is TGTGCCAGCTCGGCCCCCCTTCGGGAGACCCAGTACTTC. As protein: CASSAPLRETQYF. The chain carries TRBV7-9 and TRBJ2-5; D is undetermined. There are 13 residues in the CDR3. The V gene lost 8 bases and the J gene lost 5 bases, with 15 bases spanning the gap. Germline-derived CDR1 and CDR2 are SEHNR and FQNEAQ (reference sequence).

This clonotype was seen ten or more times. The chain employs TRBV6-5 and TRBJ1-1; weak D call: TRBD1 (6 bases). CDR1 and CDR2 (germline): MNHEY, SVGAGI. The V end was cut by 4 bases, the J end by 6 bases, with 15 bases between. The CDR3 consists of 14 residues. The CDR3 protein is CASSFTTGSPEAFF. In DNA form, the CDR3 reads TGTGCCAGCAGTTTCACTACAGGGTCCCCTGAAGCTTTCTTT.

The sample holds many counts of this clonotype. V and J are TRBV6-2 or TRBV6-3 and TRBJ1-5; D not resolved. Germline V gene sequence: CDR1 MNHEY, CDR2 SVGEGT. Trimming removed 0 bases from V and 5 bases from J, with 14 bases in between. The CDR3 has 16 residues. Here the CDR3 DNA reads TGTGCCAGCAGTTACTCGCTGGGCAGGTTCGATCAGCCCCAGCATTTT. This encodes CASSYSLGRFDQPQHF.

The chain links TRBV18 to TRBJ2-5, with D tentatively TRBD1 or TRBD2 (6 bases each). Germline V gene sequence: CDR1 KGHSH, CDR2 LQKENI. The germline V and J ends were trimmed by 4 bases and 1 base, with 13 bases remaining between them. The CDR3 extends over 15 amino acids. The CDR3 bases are TGTGCCAGCTCACAAATCGAGGGGGGCCAAGAGACCCAGTACTTC. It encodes CASSQIEGGQETQYF. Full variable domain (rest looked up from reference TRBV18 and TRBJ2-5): NAGVMQNPRHLVRRRGQEARLRCSPMKGHSHVYWYRQLPEEGLKFMVYLQKENIIDESGMPKERFSAEFPKEGPSILRIQQVVRGDSAAYFCASSQIEGGQETQYFGPGTRLLVL.

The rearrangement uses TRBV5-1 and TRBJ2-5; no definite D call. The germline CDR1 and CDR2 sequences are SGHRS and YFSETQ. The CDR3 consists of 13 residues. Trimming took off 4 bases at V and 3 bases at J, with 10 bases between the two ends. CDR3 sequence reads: CASSVDSKETQYF. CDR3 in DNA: TGCGCCAGCAGCGTAGACTCTAAAGAGACCCAGTACTTC.

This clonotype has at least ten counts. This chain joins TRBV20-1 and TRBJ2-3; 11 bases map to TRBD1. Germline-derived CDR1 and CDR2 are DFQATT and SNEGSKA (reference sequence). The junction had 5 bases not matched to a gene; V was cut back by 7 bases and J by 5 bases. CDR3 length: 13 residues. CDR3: CSVDRGRGDTQYF. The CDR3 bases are TGCAGTGTGGACAGGGGGCGCGGAGATACGCAGTATTTT.

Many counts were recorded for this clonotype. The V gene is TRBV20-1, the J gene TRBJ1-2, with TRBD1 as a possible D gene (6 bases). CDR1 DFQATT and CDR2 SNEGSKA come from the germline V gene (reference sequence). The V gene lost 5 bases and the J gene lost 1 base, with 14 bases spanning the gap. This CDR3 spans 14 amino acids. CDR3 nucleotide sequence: TGCAGTGCTCCTCGGGGACAAATTAACTATGGCTACACCTTC. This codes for CSAPRGQINYGYTF.

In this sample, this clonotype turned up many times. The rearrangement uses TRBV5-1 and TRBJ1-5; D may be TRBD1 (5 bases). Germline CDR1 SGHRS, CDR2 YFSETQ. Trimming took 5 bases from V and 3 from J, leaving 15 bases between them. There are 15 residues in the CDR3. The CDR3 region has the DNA TGCGCCAGCAGGAAGGGACCGGGGTCCAATCAGCCCCAGCATTTT. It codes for CASRKGPGSNQPQHF. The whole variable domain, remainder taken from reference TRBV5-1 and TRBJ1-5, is KAGVTQTPRYLIKTRGQQVTLSCSPISGHRSVSWYQQTPGQGLQFLFEYFSETQRNKGNFPGRFSGRQFSNSRSEMNVSTLELGDSALYLCASRKGPGSNQPQHFGDGTRLSIL.

The CDR3 coding sequence is TGCGCCAGCAGCCGTGGACAAGTTGGGGCCAACGTCCTGACTTTC. It is translated as CASSRGQVGANVLTF. The gene calls are TRBV10-1 and TRBJ2-6, with TRBD1 as a possible D gene (5 bases). In germline, CDR1 is WNHNN, CDR2 SYGVQD (reference sequence). V lost 6 bases and J lost 3, with 12 bases in between. The CDR3 sequence is 15 residues long.

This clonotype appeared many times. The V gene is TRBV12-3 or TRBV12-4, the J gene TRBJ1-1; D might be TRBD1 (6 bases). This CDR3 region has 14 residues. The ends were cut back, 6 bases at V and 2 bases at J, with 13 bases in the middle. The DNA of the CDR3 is TGTGCCAGCAGACTAACAGGGTCCAACACTGAAGCTTTCTTT. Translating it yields CASRLTGSNTEAFF.

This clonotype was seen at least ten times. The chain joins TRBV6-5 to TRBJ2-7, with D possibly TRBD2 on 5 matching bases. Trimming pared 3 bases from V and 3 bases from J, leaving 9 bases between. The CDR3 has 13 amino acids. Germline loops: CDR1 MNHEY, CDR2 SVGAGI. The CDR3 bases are TGTGCCAGCAGTTATAGGACTTTCTACGAGCAGTACTTC. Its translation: CASSYRTFYEQYF.

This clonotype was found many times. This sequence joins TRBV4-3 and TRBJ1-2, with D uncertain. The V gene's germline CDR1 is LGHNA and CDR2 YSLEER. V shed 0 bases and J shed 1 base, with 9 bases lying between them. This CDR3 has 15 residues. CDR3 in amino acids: CASSQDIKLNYGYTF. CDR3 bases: TGCGCCAGCAGCCAAGATATAAAACTTAACTATGGCTACACCTTC.

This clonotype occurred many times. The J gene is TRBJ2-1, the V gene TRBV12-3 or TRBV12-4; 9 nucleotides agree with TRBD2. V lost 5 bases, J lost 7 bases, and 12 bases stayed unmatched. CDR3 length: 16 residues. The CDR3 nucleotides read TGTGCCAGCAGTCCACGGTCGCTAGCGGGATCGAATGAGCAGTTCTTC. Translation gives CASSPRSLAGSNEQFF.

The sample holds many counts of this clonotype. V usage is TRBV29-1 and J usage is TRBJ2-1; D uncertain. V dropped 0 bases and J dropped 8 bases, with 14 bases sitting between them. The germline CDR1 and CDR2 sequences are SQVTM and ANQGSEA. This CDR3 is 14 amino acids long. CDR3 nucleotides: TGCAGCGTTGAAGACTACCCCGGGCCCGATGAGCAGTTCTTC. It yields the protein CSVEDYPGPDEQFF.

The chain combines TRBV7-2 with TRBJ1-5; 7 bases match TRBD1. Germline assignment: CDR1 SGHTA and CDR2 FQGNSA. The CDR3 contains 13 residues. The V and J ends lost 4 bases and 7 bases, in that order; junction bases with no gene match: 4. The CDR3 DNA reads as TGTGCCAGCAGCTACGACAGGGAACAGCCCCAGCATTTT. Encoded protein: CASSYDREQPQHF.

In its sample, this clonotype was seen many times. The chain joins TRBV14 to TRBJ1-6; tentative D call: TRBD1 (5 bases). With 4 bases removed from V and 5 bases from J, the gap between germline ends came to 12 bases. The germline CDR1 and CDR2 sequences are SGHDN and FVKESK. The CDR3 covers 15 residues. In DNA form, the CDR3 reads TGTGCCAGCAGCCTTAGGGGACGGAATAATTCACCCCTCCACTTT. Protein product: CASSLRGRNNSPLHF. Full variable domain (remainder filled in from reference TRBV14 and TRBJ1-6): EAGVTQFPSHSVIEKGQTVTLRCDPISGHDNLYWYRRVMGKEIKFLLHFVKESKQDESGMPNNRFLAERTGGTYSTLKVQPAELEDSGVYFCASSLRGRNNSPLHFGNGTRLTVT.

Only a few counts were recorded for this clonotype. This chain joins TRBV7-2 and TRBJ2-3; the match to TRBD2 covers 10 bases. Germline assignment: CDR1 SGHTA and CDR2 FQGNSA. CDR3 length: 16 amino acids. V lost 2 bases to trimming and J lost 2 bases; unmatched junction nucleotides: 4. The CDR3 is CASSLSLAGATDTQYF. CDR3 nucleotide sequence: TGTGCCAGCAGCTTATCCCTAGCGGGAGCCACAGATACGCAGTATTTT.